A single T cell receptor beta chain is shown here with its context. The data were produced by immunoSEQ multiplex PCR, yet TCRdb's version contains in-frame clones alone and is incomplete. Found here are roughly 150,000 clones, around nine tenths of them singletons; the top ten hold roughly 0.7%. The ends were cut back, 3 bases at V and 8 bases at J, with 19 bases in the middle. Germline V gene data show CDR1 as MDHEN and CDR2 as SYDVKM. The length of the CDR3 is 16 residues. This sample stems from a study of control samples from healthy donors and cancer patients. The receptor was derived from a woman aged 25 to 39 in good health. The gene calls are TRBV28 and TRBJ1-4, with no clear D. The sequenced material came from blood. DNA of the CDR3: TGTGCCAGCAGTTTTCCTGGGCTCTCCTCTATGGAAAAACTGTTTTTT. It codes for CASSFPGLSSMEKLFF.